One sample yielded the 7 T cell receptor beta chains listed below, sequenced in a study of blood T cell repertoires in COVID-19. Using immunoSEQ multiplex PCR, the repertoire was profiled, and TCRdb retains in-frame clones only, with some absent. The sample lists more than 100,000 clones; around 80% were seen once. Sample: peripheral blood. These receptors all stem from a man in his sixties with active or convalescent COVID-19.

The chain has TRBV19 and TRBJ2-3; 7 nucleotides agree with TRBD2. CDR3 size: 15 residues. The junction had 2 bases not matched to a gene; V was cut back by 2 bases and J by 0 bases. Germline assignment: CDR1 LNHDA and CDR2 SQIVND (reference sequence). The CDR3 nucleotides are TGTGCCAGTAGTATAACGGGACTAAGCACAGATACGCAGTATTTT. This codes for CASSITGLSTDTQYF. The variable domain in full, with the rest retrieved from reference TRBV19 and TRBJ2-3, is DGGITQSPKYLFRKEGQNVTLSCEQNLNHDAMYWYRQDPGQGLRLIYYSQIVNDFQKGDIAEGYSVSREKKESFPLTVTSAQKNPTAFYLCASSITGLSTDTQYFGPGTRLTVL.

This clone was seen a few times. CDR3 sequence (DNA): TGTGCCTCTAGCGGTAGGACCGGGGAGCTGTTTTTT. This gives the protein CASSGRTGELFF. The chain joins TRBV30 to TRBJ2-2; TRBD2 agrees at 7 bases. V lost 7 bases to trimming and J lost 5 bases; unmatched junction nucleotides: 4. The CDR3 length is 12 residues. Germline V CDR1 and CDR2: GTSNPN, SVGIG (reference sequence).

This chain joins TRBV2 and TRBJ2-7, with TRBD1 as a possible D gene (6 bases). CDR1 and CDR2 from the germline V gene are SNHLY and FYNNEI. The CDR3 loop spans 15 amino acids. The ends were cut back, 6 bases at V and 3 bases at J, with 18 bases in the middle. CDR3 DNA sequence: TGTGCCAGCAGAAACCTTCCGGGACACGGCTACGAGCAGTACTTC. Its translation is CASRNLPGHGYEQYF.

The V and J genes are TRBV29-1 and TRBJ2-2; weak D call: TRBD2 (5 bases). V lost 4 bases and J 3 bases, leaving 18 bases between the germline ends. There are 16 residues in the CDR3. Germline CDR1 and CDR2: SQVTM and ANQGSEA. CDR3 DNA: TGCAGCGTTGTGGCGGGCTCCGCTCGGGACACCGGGGAGCTGTTTTTT. Amino acids: CSVVAGSARDTGELFF.

The chain recombines TRBV13 with TRBJ2-2; 10 bases match TRBD2. This CDR3 spans 19 amino acids. From germline, CDR1 is PRHDT and CDR2 FYEKMQ (reference sequence). V was pared by 1 base and J by 2 bases, with 10 bases of the junction left unmatched. CDR3 coding DNA: TGTGCCAGCAGCTTAGTGCCTAGCGGGAGATTGGGAAACACCGGGGAGCTGTTTTTT. It is translated as CASSLVPSGRLGNTGELFF. The full variable domain, with the rest looked up from reference TRBV13 and TRBJ2-2, is AAGVIQSPRHLIKEKRETATLKCYPIPRHDTVYWYQQGPGQDPQFLISFYEKMQSDKGSIPDRFSAQQFSDYHSELNMSSLELGDSALYFCASSLVPSGRLGNTGELFFGEGSRLTVL.

This clone was detected only a few times. CDR3 in amino acids: CSASSGQEMNTEAFF. The CDR3 DNA reads TGCAGTGCTAGTTCGGGACAGGAAATGAACACTGAAGCTTTCTTT. The V call is TRBV20-1, the J call TRBJ1-1; 8 positions agree with TRBD1. Trimming took 3 bases from V and 0 from J; bases not matched to a gene: 6. The CDR3 is 15 residues long. CDR1 and CDR2 from the germline V gene are DFQATT and SNEGSKA (reference sequence).

In its sample, this clone was seen a few times. V usage is TRBV5-1 and J usage is TRBJ2-2, with D perhaps matching TRBD2 (5 bases). In germline, CDR1 is SGHRS, CDR2 YFSETQ. This CDR3 has 15 residues. Deletions cut 5 bases from V and 1 base from J, with 12 bases between. CDR3 coding DNA: TGCGCCAGCAGTCCAAGCGGAGGGAACACCGGGGAGCTGTTTTTT. It is translated as CASSPSGGNTGELFF.